This entry lists 21 T cell receptor beta chains sequenced from one sample in a study of blood T cells in healthy people across ages. Then a second PCR, running roughly 7 to 11 cycles, was carried out with a sample-barcoded 5' primer and a J-beta primer mix. Using its own MiXCR run on the 5' RACE reads, TCRdb lists one record per CDR3 protein. The table has around 1,800,000 distinct CDR3 sequences, roughly 43% seen once; the top ten hold more than 20%. The sample taken for sequencing was blood. Every receptor here comes from a human donor in good health.

In its sample, this clonotype was seen a few times. The chain uses TRBV4-1 and TRBJ2-2, with D possibly being TRBD1 or TRBD2 (5 bases each). The V end was cut by 1 base, the J end by 4 bases, with 7 bases between. CDR1 is MGHRA, CDR2 YSYEKL, per germline. This CDR3 region has 14 residues. The CDR3 is CASSQAGPTGELFF. The CDR3 nucleotides read TGCGCCAGCAGCCAAGCGGGACCCACCGGGGAGCTGTTTTTT.

With regard to this clonotype: A read error may account for a junction end that differs from germline. This rearrangement joins TRBV29-1 to TRBJ2-5; D may be TRBD1 (5 bases). This CDR3 region has 13 residues. Germline-derived CDR1 and CDR2 are SQVTM and ANQGSEA. CDR3 sequence reads: CSGRGRMQEIQYF. The CDR3 DNA sequence: TGCAGCGGAAGGGGTAGAATGCAAGAGATCCAGTACTTC. Together with reference TRBV29-1 and TRBJ2-5, the CDR3 gives the full variable domain: SAVISQKPSRDICQRGTSLTIQCQVDSQVTMMFWYRQQPGQSLTLIATANQGSEATYESGFVIDKFPISRPNLTFSTLTVSNMSPEDSSIYLCSGRGRMQEIQYFGPGTRLLVL.

The chain carries TRBV7-9 and TRBJ2-7; 7 bases line up with TRBD1. Germline CDR1 and CDR2: SEHNR and FQNEAQ (reference sequence). Germline trimming cut 4 bases from V and 5 bases from J; bases unmatched to any gene: 14. The CDR3 length is 16 residues. Here the CDR3 DNA reads TGTGCCAGCAGCTCCCGTTGGGCAGGGGGTAATGACGAGCAGTACTTC. This sequence encodes CASSSRWAGGNDEQYF.

This clonotype was seen a few times. The rearrangement uses TRBV7-3 and TRBJ1-2; D is ambiguous. The CDR3 has 16 amino acids. Germline CDR1 reads SGHTA; CDR2 reads FQGTGA. Trimming took off 5 bases at V and 0 bases at J, with 16 bases between the two ends. CDR3 in DNA: TGTGCCAGCAGCCTGCGGGCCCCACCAGCTAACTATGGCTACACCTTC. This codes for CASSLRAPPANYGYTF.

CDR3 DNA sequence: TGTGCCAGCAGTATTCTACAGGGCGTGTTTGGCGAGCAGTACTTC. It encodes CASSILQGVFGEQYF. The J gene is TRBJ2-7, the V gene TRBV3-1; perhaps TRBD1 as D (6 bases). There are 15 residues in the CDR3. With 6 bases removed from V and 6 bases from J, the gap between germline ends came to 21 bases. CDR1 and CDR2 (germline): LGHDT, YNNKEL (reference sequence).

This chain connects TRBV12-3 or TRBV12-4 to TRBJ2-1; D may be TRBD1 or TRBD2 (5 bases each). The DNA end lines up better with TRBJ2-7; the J call may be wrong. There are 15 residues in the CDR3. The CDR3 is CASSLDRGSYNEQYF. The CDR3 coding sequence is TGTGCCAGCAGTTTAGACCGGGGCTCCTACAATGAGCAGTACTTC.

The chain recombines TRBV7-2 with TRBJ1-2; tentatively, D is TRBD1 (5 bases). The length of the CDR3 is 15 residues. V was trimmed by 2 bases and J by 4 bases, leaving 14 bases between them. Germline V gives CDR1 SGHTA, CDR2 FQGNSA. CDR3 bases: TGTGCCAGCAGCTTAACGTGGGGGGGGAGCTATGGCTACACCTTC. Its translation: CASSLTWGGSYGYTF.

The rearrangement uses TRBV5-6 and TRBJ2-3; D is uncertain. Trimming pared 0 bases from V and 2 bases from J, leaving 16 bases between. Germline-derived CDR1 and CDR2 are SGHDT and YYEEEE. The CDR3 runs 17 residues. CDR3 loop: CASSLDPLPGYTDTQYF. CDR3 DNA sequence: TGTGCCAGCAGCTTGGACCCCCTACCCGGCTACACAGATACGCAGTATTTT.

The J gene is TRBJ2-3, the V gene TRBV4-2, with D hard to call. Trimming took 1 base from V and 10 from J, leaving 12 bases between them. The CDR3 is 13 residues long. Germline CDR1 is LGHNA and CDR2 is YNFKEQ. The CDR3 DNA sequence: TGTGCCAGCAGCCAAGCTCCGACCATCGCGCAGTATTTT. It yields the protein CASSQAPTIAQYF.

In regard to this clonotype: The conserved final phenylalanine or tryptophan is absent from the CDR3, which likely points to a read error. This chain uses TRBV29-1 with TRBJ2-4; possible D gene TRBD1, 6 bases. Looked up from germline, CDR1 is SQVTM and CDR2 is ANQGSEA. The CDR3 loop spans 13 amino acids. The ends were cut back, 7 bases at V and 7 bases at J, with 17 bases in the middle. The CDR3 is CSGGQPPSNIQYV. CDR3 bases: TGCAGCGGTGGACAGCCTCCGTCGAACATTCAGTACGTC.

The chain recombines TRBV12-3 or TRBV12-4 with TRBJ1-6; TRBD1 is a possible D gene (5 bases). The CDR3 covers 13 residues. V was trimmed by 2 bases and J by 10 bases, leaving 9 bases between them. CDR3 coding DNA: TGTGCCAGCAGTTTATGGGGGAGGTCACCCCTCCACTTT. Translated: CASSLWGRSPLHF.

This clonotype was counted between two and nine times. The chain is built from TRBV4-1 and TRBJ2-3, with D perhaps TRBD1 (5 bases). The CDR3 extends over 16 amino acids. With 1 base removed from V and 4 bases from J, the gap between germline ends came to 15 bases. CDR1 MGHRA and CDR2 YSYEKL come from the germline V gene. CDR3 nucleotide sequence: TGCGCCAGCAGCCAAGCGACAGACCTCATTTCAGATACGCAGTATTTT. Translation gives CASSQATDLISDTQYF.

Only a few counts were recorded for this clonotype. The chain has TRBV7-2 and TRBJ2-1; D is uncertain. CDR1 and CDR2 from the germline V gene are SGHTA and FQGNSA. This CDR3 contains 12 residues. The V end lost 0 bases, the J end lost 13 bases, and 10 bases lay between the germline ends. This CDR3 is CASSLAVGFQFF. The CDR3 nucleotides are TGTGCCAGCAGCTTAGCAGTCGGATTCCAGTTCTTC. The variable domain in full, completed from reference TRBV7-2 and TRBJ2-1, reads GAGVSQSPSNKVTEKGKDVELRCDPISGHTALYWYRQSLGQGLEFLIYFQGNSAPDKSGLPSDRFSAERTGGSVSTLTIQRTQQEDSAVYLCASSLAVGFQFFGPGTRLTVL.

The chain has TRBV29-1 and TRBJ1-2; D gene ambiguous. Trimming removed 4 bases at V and 4 bases at J, with 7 bases between. This CDR3 region has 11 residues. The germline V gene has CDR1 SQVTM and CDR2 ANQGSEA. The CDR3 is CSVVAVYGYTF. CDR3 coding DNA: TGCAGCGTTGTGGCCGTCTATGGCTACACCTTC.

The chain uses TRBV20-1 and TRBJ2-7, with D possibly being TRBD1 or TRBD2 (5 bases each). The germline V gene has CDR1 DFQATT and CDR2 SNEGSKA (reference sequence). V lost 3 bases, J lost 5 bases, and 11 bases lay in between. The CDR3 loop spans 12 amino acids. Here the CDR3 reads CSASEGRHEQYF. In nucleotides, the CDR3 is TGCAGTGCTAGCGAGGGGCGGCACGAGCAGTACTTC.

This chain connects TRBV5-1 to TRBJ1-6, with TRBD1 matching 8 bases. This CDR3 has 15 residues. V lost 4 bases, J lost 7 bases, and 7 bases stayed unmatched. Germline V gene lookup returns CDR1 SGHRS and CDR2 YFSETQ. The CDR3 sequence is CASSADRAANSPLHF. For the CDR3, the DNA is TGCGCCAGCAGCGCGGACAGGGCGGCAAATTCACCCCTCCACTTT.

The chain couples TRBV4-2 to TRBJ2-4; no clear D. Between the trimmed V and J ends, which lost 0 bases and 1 base, there was a span of 10 bases. In germline, CDR1 is LGHNA, CDR2 YNFKEQ. The CDR3 has 16 residues. The CDR3 sequence: CASSQDERTAKNIQYF. DNA for the CDR3: TGTGCCAGCAGCCAAGATGAGAGGACGGCCAAAAACATTCAGTACTTC.

This clonotype was seen a few times. V and J are TRBV7-9 and TRBJ2-7; D uncertain. The germline gives CDR1 SEHNR, CDR2 FQNEAQ (reference sequence). The CDR3 covers 15 residues. The V gene lost 5 bases and the J gene lost 1 base, with 15 bases spanning the gap. The CDR3 loop is CASSPRNKWSYEQYF. CDR3 in DNA: TGTGCCAGCAGCCCCCGGAACAAGTGGTCCTACGAGCAGTACTTC.

Ten or more counts support this clonotype. J is TRBJ2-1 and V is TRBV6-1; perhaps TRBD1 as D (5 bases). This CDR3 has 18 amino acids. Germline V lookup: CDR1 MNHNS, CDR2 SASEGT. The V end lost 2 bases, the J end lost 5 bases, and 22 bases lay between the germline ends. CDR3 sequence (DNA): TGTGCCAGCAGTGAATTTCTTATGCAGGGTACGGTTAACAATGAGCAGTTCTTC. Translating it yields CASSEFLMQGTVNNEQFF.

This clonotype was seen only a few times. V and J are TRBV7-9 and TRBJ1-5, with a weak D call TRBD1 (6 bases). The germline CDR1 and CDR2 sequences are SEHNR and FQNEAQ (reference sequence). The CDR3 has 14 amino acids. V was pared by 11 bases and J by 5 bases, with 19 bases between. As DNA, the CDR3 is TGTGCCGTGGGAGGAACAGGGCCCTATCAGCCCCAGCATTTT. Encoded protein: CAVGGTGPYQPQHF. Complete variable domain (other parts from reference TRBV7-9 and TRBJ1-5): DTGVSQNPRHKITKRGQNVTFRCDPISEHNRLYWYRQTLGQGPEFLTYFQNEAQLEKSRLLSDRFSAERPKGSFSTLEIQRTEQGDSAMYLCAVGGTGPYQPQHFGDGTRLSIL.

This clonotype has a count of ten or more. The CDR3 sequence: CASSFESGREQFF. Written as DNA, the CDR3 is TGTGCCAGCAGTTTTGAATCAGGCCGTGAGCAGTTCTTC. The V and J genes are TRBV12-3 or TRBV12-4 and TRBJ2-1; D call uncertain. This CDR3 is built from 13 residues. The V gene lost 3 bases and the J gene lost 9 bases, with 12 bases spanning the gap.